This T cell receptor (beta chain) appears in the sequencing data of a study of T cells in Graves' hyperthyroidism and ophthalmopathy. Study overall: Blood was drawn when the patient was first diagnosed and still untreated. Overall study findings and caveats: The majority of expanded thyroid clonotypes above 0.001 also appeared in blood.

Uncontrolled infections, other autoimmune diseases, pregnancy or lactation led to exclusion of patients. Using 10 ml of fresh peripheral blood, PBMCs were prepared. This clonotype has a handful of counts. What it recognizes is unknown. Amplification of TCR beta CDR3 regions used RNA as the template. The TCR CDR3 was amplified in a first-round RT-PCR using the HTBI primer set. TCRdb re-derived calls from the multiplex PCR reads in MiXCR, one entry per CDR3 protein. The sample shows around 690,000 distinct CDR3 sequences, 17% of them seen only once. This receptor was obtained from a man in his fifties with Graves' hyperthyroidism. Sequencing was done on a sample of blood.

Written as DNA, the CDR3 is TGTGCCAGCAGCTTAAGCCCCTTTGAAGCTTTCTTT. As protein: CASSLSPFEAFF. The chain recombines TRBV7-9 with TRBJ1-1, with no clear D. The CDR3 extends over 12 amino acids. Trimming left V 2 bases short and J 7 bases short, with 8 bases between. CDR1 is SEHNR and CDR2 is FQNEAQ in the germline V gene (reference sequence).